This T cell receptor (beta chain) appears in the sequencing data of a study of shared clonotypes between healthy human individuals. Study-wide background: Researchers drew samples from a couple of women and three men aged 18 to 49.

Between the trimmed V and J ends, which lost 0 bases and 2 bases, there was a span of 12 bases. The CDR3 contains 16 residues. Germline values: CDR1 SEHNR, CDR2 FQNEAQ (reference sequence). General observations from the study: Relative to their counterparts shared across all four donors, non-shared clonotypes exhibited diminished generation probabilities.

Sequencing used immunoSEQ multiplex PCR; TCRdb keeps in-frame clones, though not all of them. The data contain about 1.1 million clones, around 77% of them seen just once; the ten biggest clones take up more than 0.85%. Details on this clone: Its antigen is unknown.

This sequence was found in a man aged 18 to 29 in good health. Some clones in this sample may be carry-over from other donors' samples. Sequenced input: memory CD4+ T cells from PBMCs. Indicated subset: CD45RA-negative fraction. The V and J genes are TRBV7-9 and TRBJ2-3; D gene ambiguous. Written as DNA, the CDR3 is TGTGCCAGCAGCTTAGCGGGTACAAACCCCACAGATACGCAGTATTTT. It is translated as CASSLAGTNPTDTQYF.